This T cell receptor (beta chain) was retrieved from a study of T cell repertoires in cytomegalovirus infection. This CDR3 has 15 residues. From germline, CDR1 is MNHEY and CDR2 SVGEGT. With V trimmed by 5 bases and J by 4 bases, 10 bases remained unmatched. TCRdb recomputed calls from the reads with MiXCR, one row per CDR3 protein. Here the sample spans 200,000 to 250,000 distinct CDR3 sequences, around an eighth being singletons. The specimen was PBMCs. The clonotype originates from a human donor in good health (CMV status not recorded). Some clones in this sample may be carry-over from other donors' samples. This chain joins TRBV6-2 or TRBV6-3 and TRBJ1-2, with 7 bases aligning to TRBD1. The DNA for the CDR3 is TGTGCCAGCAGTCCAGGGGGAAGTGGAGCCTATGGCTACACCTTC. Its protein product is CASSPGGSGAYGYTF.